This T cell receptor (beta chain) was recorded in a study of blood T cell repertoires in COVID-19. Study background: In each case, the material was cDNA or gDNA derived from T cells, B-cell-depleted T cells, or PBMCs.

In the original analysis: Reference gene primer amplification in the assay estimated nucleated cell counts. The assay was immunoSEQ multiplex PCR, and TCRdb's table has in-frame clones only and misses some. The V and J calls and clone size come from that table; D and trimming were worked out from the DNA. The sample contains over 20,000 clones, about 90% of which appear only once. V lost 6 bases to trimming and J lost 3 bases; unmatched junction nucleotides: 4. This CDR3 region has 15 residues. CDR1 is SNHLY, CDR2 FYNNEI, per germline. Source material: peripheral blood. This receptor was taken from a man aged 65 to 85 with acute or convalescent COVID-19. The chain uses TRBV2 and TRBJ2-1, with TRBD2 matching over 11 bases. DNA for the CDR3: TGTGCCAGCAGCAGCACTAGCGGGGGCTACAATGAGCAGTTCTTC. Its protein is CASSSTSGGYNEQFF.